This T cell receptor (beta chain) was sequenced in a study of radiation and T cells in renal cell carcinoma. General study points: In blood, top tumor clones expanded by 2 weeks, shrinking by 4.

V was trimmed by 6 bases and J by 7 bases, leaving 22 bases between them. Germline V gives CDR1 LNHDA, CDR2 SQIVND (reference sequence). This CDR3 has 15 amino acids. Time point defined: blood 4 weeks post-SBRT, at nephrectomy. The treatment is: 15 Gy SBRT to primary tumor, nephrectomy 4 weeks later. The patient's renal cell carcinoma had clear cell pathology. On this clone itself: Antigen specificity is unknown.

Sequencing was performed with immunoSEQ multiplex PCR; in TCRdb, only in-frame clones are kept and a portion is missing. This table holds under 35,000 clones, 81% found once. The sample here was blood, taken from a patient whose treatment included radiotherapy and nephrectomy. The clonotype comes from a man aged 55 to 70 with renal cell carcinoma. This rearrangement joins TRBV19 to TRBJ2-7; D may correspond to TRBD1 or TRBD2 (5 bases each). In DNA, the CDR3 is TGTGCCAGTAGCCTGGGACGACTTGGTCAGTGGGAGCAGTACTTC. Translating gives CASSLGRLGQWEQYF.